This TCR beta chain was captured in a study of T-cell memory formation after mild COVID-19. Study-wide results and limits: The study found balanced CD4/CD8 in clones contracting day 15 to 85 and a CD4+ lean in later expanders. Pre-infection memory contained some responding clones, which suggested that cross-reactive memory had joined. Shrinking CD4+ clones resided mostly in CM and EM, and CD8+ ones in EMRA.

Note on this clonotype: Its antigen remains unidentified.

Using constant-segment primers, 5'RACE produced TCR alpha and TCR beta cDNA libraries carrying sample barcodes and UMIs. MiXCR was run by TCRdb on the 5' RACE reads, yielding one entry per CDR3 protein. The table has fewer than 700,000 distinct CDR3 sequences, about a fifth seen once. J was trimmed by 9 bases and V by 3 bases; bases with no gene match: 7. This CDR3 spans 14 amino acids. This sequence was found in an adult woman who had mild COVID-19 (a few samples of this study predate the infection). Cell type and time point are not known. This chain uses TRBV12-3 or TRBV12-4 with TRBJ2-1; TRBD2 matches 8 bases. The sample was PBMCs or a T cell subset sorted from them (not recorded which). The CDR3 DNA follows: TGTGCCAGCAGTTTCAAACTAGCGGATGGTGAGCAGTTCTTC. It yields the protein CASSFKLADGEQFF.